The T cell receptor (beta chain) under discussion was sequenced for a study of shared clonotypes between healthy human individuals. About this clone itself: No antigen is known for it.

Findings of the study overall: Memory subsets had estimated richness that was generally smaller than that of naive subsets.

The ends lost 2 bases at V and 4 bases at J; junction bases unmatched: 10. This CDR3 is 17 amino acids long. The germline CDR1 and CDR2 sequences are ENHRY and SYGVKD. The run depth of the assay was deep. The protocol was immunoSEQ multiplex PCR, while the TCRdb copy is restricted to in-frame clones and leaves out a portion. The sample carries about 580,000 clones, roughly 98% recorded once. CD45RO-negative cells were positively selected for CCR7, leaving out terminally differentiated effector memory CD45RA+ cells. All the donors were Caucasian adults who lived in Nashville, Tennessee. The TCR was taken from a man aged 25 to 40 in good health. This chain links TRBV10-3 with TRBJ1-4, with TRBD1 matching 7 bases. Sequenced sample: naive CD8+ T cells sorted from blood. The CDR3 DNA is TGTGCCATCAGTGAGAGAGACAGGGACGTCTATAATGAAAAACTGTTTTTT. Protein product: CAISERDRDVYNEKLFF.